These 14 T cell receptor beta chains were sequenced from one sample in a study of response to subunit inactivated influenza vaccine. TCRdb called the RT-PCR reads again in MiXCR, with one record for every CDR3 protein. The sample holds around 500,000 distinct CDR3 sequences, 11% seen once. Sequenced here: PBMCs from blood, sampled 45 days after vaccination. These receptors came from a man aged 50 to 60 who received an inactivated influenza vaccine.

This clonotype was counted ten times or more. This chain connects TRBV6-5 to TRBJ1-6; D possibly corresponds to TRBD1 (6 bases). The V and J ends lost 4 bases and 13 bases respectively, with 11 bases between them. This CDR3 comprises 12 residues. Germline CDR1 is MNHEY and CDR2 is SVGAGI. The chain's CDR3 is CASSFTQGPLHF. DNA of the CDR3: TGTGCCAGCAGTTTTACACAGGGTCCCCTCCACTTT.

V is TRBV16 and J is TRBJ2-1, with a weak D call TRBD2 (6 bases). The CDR3 has 16 residues. V was trimmed by 1 base and J by 4 bases, leaving 14 bases between them. Germline V gives CDR1 KGHSY, CDR2 FQNENV. CDR3 nucleotides: TGTGCCAGCAGCCAATTTGTAGGACGGGGGTACAATGAGCAGTTCTTC. Amino acids: CASSQFVGRGYNEQFF.

In this sample, this clonotype turned up a few times. The V and J genes are TRBV5-1 and TRBJ2-5; D is unclear. Germline CDR1 reads SGHRS; CDR2 reads YFSETQ. The V end lost 1 base, the J end lost 1 base, and 11 bases lay between the germline ends. This CDR3 is built from 15 residues. CDR3 region: CASSLNLGPQETQYF. Here the CDR3 DNA reads TGCGCCAGCAGCTTGAATCTGGGCCCCCAAGAGACCCAGTACTTC.

This clonotype was observed a few times. V usage is TRBV2 and J usage is TRBJ1-2, with 10 bases lining up with TRBD1. J was trimmed by 4 bases and V by 4 bases; bases with no gene match: 0. This CDR3 has 13 residues. Germline CDR1 SNHLY, CDR2 FYNNEI. The CDR3 is CASSGDRGYGYTF. The CDR3 DNA reads TGTGCCAGCAGTGGGGACAGGGGCTATGGCTACACCTTC.

This clonotype occurred a few times. This chain links TRBV6-1 with TRBJ2-7; TRBD2 aligns across 13 bases. The CDR3 runs 16 residues. Germline assignment: CDR1 MNHNS and CDR2 SASEGT. The junction had 10 bases not matched to a gene; V was cut back by 6 bases and J by 5 bases. The CDR3 spells CASRLAGGPSIHEQYF. The DNA of the CDR3 is TGTGCCAGCAGACTAGCGGGAGGGCCATCGATCCACGAGCAGTACTTC.

The CDR3 DNA reads as TGCGCCAGCAGTGAATCAGCTGGGACAGGTTTTTCCGGGGAGCTGTTTTTT. This codes for CASSESAGTGFSGELFF. This chain connects TRBV10-1 to TRBJ2-2; 8 bases match TRBD1. CDR3 length: 17 residues. With 3 bases clipped from V and 6 bases from J, the junction kept 12 bases outside the gene matches. CDR1 WNHNN and CDR2 SYGVQD come from the germline V gene (reference sequence).

This clonotype has only a few counts. The rearrangement links TRBV2 to TRBJ2-3; tentative D call: TRBD2 (5 bases). Trimming pared 6 bases from V and 3 bases from J, leaving 7 bases between. This CDR3 is built from 12 residues. The germline V gene encodes CDR1 SNHLY and CDR2 FYNNEI. CDR3 residues: CASSGITDTQYF. DNA of the CDR3: TGTGCCAGCAGCGGGATTACAGATACGCAGTATTTT.

This chain uses TRBV15 with TRBJ2-5; D unresolved. Germline values: CDR1 LNHNV, CDR2 YYDKDF (reference sequence). With 5 bases removed from V and 1 base from J, the gap between germline ends came to 11 bases. The CDR3 sequence is 14 residues long. The CDR3 bases are TGTGCCACCAGCGTCCCCATGGGCCAAGAGACCCAGTACTTC. It encodes CATSVPMGQETQYF.

This clonotype was recorded a few times. The genes are TRBV6-2 or TRBV6-3 and TRBJ2-7; a possible D gene is TRBD2 (6 bases). Germline values: CDR1 MNHEY, CDR2 SVGEGT. The CDR3 is 16 residues long. Between the trimmed V and J ends, which lost 0 bases and 3 bases, there was a span of 15 bases. CDR3 in DNA: TGTGCCAGCAGTTACTCGTTAACTGGGGGGAACTACGAGCAGTACTTC. Translation gives CASSYSLTGGNYEQYF.

V is TRBV6-2 or TRBV6-3 and J is TRBJ2-5; D gene ambiguous. Germline loops: CDR1 MNHEY, CDR2 SVGEGT. The CDR3 has 15 residues. The CDR3 sequence: CSISLGSSFRETQYF. Here the CDR3 DNA reads TGTTCCATCAGTTTAGGGTCCTCCTTTCGAGAGACCCAGTACTTC.

In its sample, this clonotype was seen a few times. V is TRBV5-1 and J is TRBJ2-3; tentative D call: TRBD1 (6 bases). Germline loops: CDR1 SGHRS, CDR2 YFSETQ. This CDR3 contains 17 residues. Trimming stripped 5 bases from V and 0 bases from J, with 19 bases between. CDR3 region: CASRRTPGQGSTDTQYF. In nucleotides, the CDR3 is TGCGCCAGCAGGCGGACCCCTGGGCAGGGGAGCACAGATACGCAGTATTTT.

The chain carries TRBV6-2 or TRBV6-3 and TRBJ2-5, with 10 bases lining up with TRBD2. With V trimmed by 8 bases and J by 2 bases, 11 bases remained unmatched. CDR1 and CDR2 from the germline V gene are MNHEY and SVGEGT. The length of the CDR3 is 16 residues. Here the CDR3 DNA reads TGTGCCAGCGGGAGGGCCTCTAGCGGGGGACAAGAGACCCAGTACTTC. It codes for CASGRASSGGQETQYF.

The chain is built from TRBV7-9 and TRBJ2-7, with D possibly matching TRBD1 (6 bases). The germline V gene encodes CDR1 SEHNR and CDR2 FQNEAQ (reference sequence). CDR3 length: 16 amino acids. Trimming cost V 4 bases and J 1 base, with 17 bases left between them. In nucleotides, the CDR3 is TGTGCCAGCAGCTCCCCGACAGGCACCGGGTCCTACGAGCAGTACTTC. Translated: CASSSPTGTGSYEQYF. The whole variable domain, remainder taken from reference TRBV7-9 and TRBJ2-7, is DTGVSQNPRHKITKRGQNVTFRCDPISEHNRLYWYRQTLGQGPEFLTYFQNEAQLEKSRLLSDRFSAERPKGSFSTLEIQRTEQGDSAMYLCASSSPTGTGSYEQYFGPGTRLTVT.

The sample holds many counts of this clonotype. The CDR3 nucleotides are TGCGCCAGCAGCTTGGCGGCTAGCGGGAGGGATACGCAGTATTTT. Its translation: CASSLAASGRDTQYF. V is TRBV5-1 and J is TRBJ2-3; TRBD2 matches at 11 bases. With 0 bases clipped from V and 6 bases from J, the junction kept 3 bases outside the gene matches. Germline V gives CDR1 SGHRS, CDR2 YFSETQ. The length of the CDR3 is 15 residues.